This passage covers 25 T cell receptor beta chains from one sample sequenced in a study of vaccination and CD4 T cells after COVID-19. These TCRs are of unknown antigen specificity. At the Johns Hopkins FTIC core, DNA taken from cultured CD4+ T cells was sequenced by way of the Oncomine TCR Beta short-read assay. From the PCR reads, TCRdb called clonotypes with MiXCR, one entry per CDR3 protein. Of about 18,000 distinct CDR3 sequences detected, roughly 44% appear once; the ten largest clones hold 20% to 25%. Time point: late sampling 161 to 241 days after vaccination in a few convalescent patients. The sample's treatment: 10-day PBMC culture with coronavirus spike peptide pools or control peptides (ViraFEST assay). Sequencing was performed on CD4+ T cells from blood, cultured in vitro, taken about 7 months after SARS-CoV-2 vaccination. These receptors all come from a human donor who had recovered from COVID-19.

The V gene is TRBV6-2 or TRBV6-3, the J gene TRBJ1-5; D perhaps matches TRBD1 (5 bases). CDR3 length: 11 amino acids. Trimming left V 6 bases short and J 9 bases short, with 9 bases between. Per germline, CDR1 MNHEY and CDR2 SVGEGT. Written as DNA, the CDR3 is TGTGCCAGCAGCCTCGGGGGGCCCCAGCATTTT. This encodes CASSLGGPQHF.

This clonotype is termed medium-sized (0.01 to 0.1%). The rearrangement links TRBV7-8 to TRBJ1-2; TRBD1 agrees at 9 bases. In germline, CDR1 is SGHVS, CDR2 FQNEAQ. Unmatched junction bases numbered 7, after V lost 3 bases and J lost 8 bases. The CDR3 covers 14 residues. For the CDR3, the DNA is TGTGCCAGCAGCTTCACTCGACAGGGGGGAGGCTACACCTTC. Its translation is CASSFTRQGGGYTF.

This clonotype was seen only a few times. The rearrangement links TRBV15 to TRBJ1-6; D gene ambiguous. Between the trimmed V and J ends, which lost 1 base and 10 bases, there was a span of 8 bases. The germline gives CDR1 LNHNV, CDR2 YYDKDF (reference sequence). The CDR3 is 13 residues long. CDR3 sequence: CATSRVWESPLHF. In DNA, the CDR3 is TGTGCCACCAGCAGAGTCTGGGAGTCACCCCTCCACTTT.

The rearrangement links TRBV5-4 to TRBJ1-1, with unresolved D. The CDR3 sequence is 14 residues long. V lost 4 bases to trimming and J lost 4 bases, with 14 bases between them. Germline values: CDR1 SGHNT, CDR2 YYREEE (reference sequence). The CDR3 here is CASSPGGRGTEAFF. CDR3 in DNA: TGTGCCAGCAGCCCTGGAGGGAGAGGCACTGAAGCTTTCTTT. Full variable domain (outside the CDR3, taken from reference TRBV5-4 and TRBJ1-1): ETGVTQSPTHLIKTRGQQVTLRCSSQSGHNTVSWYQQALGQGPQFIFQYYREEENGRGNFPPRFSGLQFPNYSSELNVNALELDDSALYLCASSPGGRGTEAFFGQGTRLTVV.

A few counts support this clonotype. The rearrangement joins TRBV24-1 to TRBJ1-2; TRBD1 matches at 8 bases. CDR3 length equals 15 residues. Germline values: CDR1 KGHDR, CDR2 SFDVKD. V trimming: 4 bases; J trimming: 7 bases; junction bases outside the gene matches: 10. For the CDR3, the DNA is TGTGCCACCAGTGACCCCCAGACAGGGGCGGGTGGCTACACCTTC. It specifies CATSDPQTGAGGYTF.

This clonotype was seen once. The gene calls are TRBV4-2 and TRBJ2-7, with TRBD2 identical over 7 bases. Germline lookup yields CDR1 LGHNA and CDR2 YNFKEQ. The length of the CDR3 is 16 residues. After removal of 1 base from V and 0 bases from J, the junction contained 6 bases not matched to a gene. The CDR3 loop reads CASSQGGLADSYEQYF. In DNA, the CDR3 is TGTGCCAGCAGCCAAGGCGGTCTAGCGGACTCCTACGAGCAGTACTTC.

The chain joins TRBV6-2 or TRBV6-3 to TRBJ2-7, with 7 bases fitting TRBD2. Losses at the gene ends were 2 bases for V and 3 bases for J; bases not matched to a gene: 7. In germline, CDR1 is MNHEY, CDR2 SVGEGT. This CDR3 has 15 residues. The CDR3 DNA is TGTGCCAGCAGTTACATGGGAGGGCCTTACTACGAGCAGTACTTC. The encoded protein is CASSYMGGPYYEQYF.

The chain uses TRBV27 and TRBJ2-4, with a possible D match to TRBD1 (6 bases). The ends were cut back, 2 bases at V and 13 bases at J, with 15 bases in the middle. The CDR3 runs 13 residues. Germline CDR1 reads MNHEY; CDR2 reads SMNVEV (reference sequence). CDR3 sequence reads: CASSLEGGVPQYF. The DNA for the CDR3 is TGTGCCAGCAGTTTAGAAGGGGGAGTCCCCCAGTACTTC.

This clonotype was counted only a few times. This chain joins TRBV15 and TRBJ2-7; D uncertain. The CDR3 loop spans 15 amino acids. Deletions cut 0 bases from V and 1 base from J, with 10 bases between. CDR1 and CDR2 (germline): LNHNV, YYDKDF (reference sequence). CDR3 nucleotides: TGTGCCACCAGCAGAGATGCTAGGGTTTCCTACGAGCAGTACTTC. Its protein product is CATSRDARVSYEQYF.

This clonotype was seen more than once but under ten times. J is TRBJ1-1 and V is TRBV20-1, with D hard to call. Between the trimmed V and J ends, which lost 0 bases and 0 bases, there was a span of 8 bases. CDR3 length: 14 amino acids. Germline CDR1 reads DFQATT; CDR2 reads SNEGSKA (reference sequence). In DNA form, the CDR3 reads TGCAGTGCTAGAGATGGGTCCATGAACACTGAAGCTTTCTTT. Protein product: CSARDGSMNTEAFF.

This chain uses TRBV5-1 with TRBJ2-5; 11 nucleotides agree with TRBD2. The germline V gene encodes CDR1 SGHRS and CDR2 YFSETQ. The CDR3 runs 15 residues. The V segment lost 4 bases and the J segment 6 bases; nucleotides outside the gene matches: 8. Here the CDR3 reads CASSEPSGGWQTQYF. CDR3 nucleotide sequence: TGCGCCAGCAGCGAGCCTAGCGGGGGGTGGCAGACCCAGTACTTC.

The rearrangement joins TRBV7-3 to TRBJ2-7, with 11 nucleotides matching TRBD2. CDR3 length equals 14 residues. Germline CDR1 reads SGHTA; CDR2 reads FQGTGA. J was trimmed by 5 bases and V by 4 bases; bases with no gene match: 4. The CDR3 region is CASSYSGGAHEQYF. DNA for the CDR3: TGTGCCAGCAGCTATAGCGGGGGGGCCCACGAGCAGTACTTC.

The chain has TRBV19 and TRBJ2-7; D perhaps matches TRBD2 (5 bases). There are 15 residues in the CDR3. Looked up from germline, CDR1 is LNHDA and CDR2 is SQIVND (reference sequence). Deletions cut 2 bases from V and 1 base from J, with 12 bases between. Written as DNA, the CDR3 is TGTGCCAGTAGTATAAGTAGAACTAGTTCCTACGAGCAGTACTTC. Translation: CASSISRTSSYEQYF.

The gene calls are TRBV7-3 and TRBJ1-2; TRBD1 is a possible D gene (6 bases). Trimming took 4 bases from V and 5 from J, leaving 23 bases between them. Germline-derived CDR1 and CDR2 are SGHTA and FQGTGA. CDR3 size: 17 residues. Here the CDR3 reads CASSSLPRRTELYGYTF. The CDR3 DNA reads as TGTGCCAGCAGCTCTCTCCCACGGCGGACAGAACTTTATGGCTACACCTTC.

This CDR3 reads CAISDWRATDTQYF. The DNA of the CDR3 is TGTGCCATCAGTGATTGGCGGGCCACAGATACGCAGTATTTT. The rearrangement links TRBV10-3 to TRBJ2-3, with a possible D match to TRBD2 (5 bases). V lost 3 bases and J 2 bases, leaving 9 bases between the germline ends. CDR3 length: 14 residues. Germline values: CDR1 ENHRY, CDR2 SYGVKD.

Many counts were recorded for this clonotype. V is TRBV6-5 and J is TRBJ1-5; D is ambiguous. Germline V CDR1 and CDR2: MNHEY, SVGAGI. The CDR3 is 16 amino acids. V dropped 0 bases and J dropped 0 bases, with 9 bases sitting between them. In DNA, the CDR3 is TGTGCCAGCAGTTACTCGATCTGGAATAGCAATCAGCCCCAGCATTTT. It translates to CASSYSIWNSNQPQHF.

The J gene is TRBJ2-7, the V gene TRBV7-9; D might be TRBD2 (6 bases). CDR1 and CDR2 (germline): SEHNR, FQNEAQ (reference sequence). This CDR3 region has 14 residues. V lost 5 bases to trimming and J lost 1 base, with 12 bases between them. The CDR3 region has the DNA TGTGCCAGCAGCGTCTTGGGGGGATCCTACGAGCAGTACTTC. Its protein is CASSVLGGSYEQYF.

The CDR3 DNA sequence: TGTGCCAGCAGCTTAGCGCGACTGCCGGAGACCCAGTACTTC. Protein: CASSLARLPETQYF. This chain joins TRBV7-9 and TRBJ2-5, with D unresolved. The ends were cut back, 0 bases at V and 5 bases at J, with 10 bases in the middle. The CDR3 runs to 14 residues. Germline V gene data show CDR1 as SEHNR and CDR2 as FQNEAQ (reference sequence).

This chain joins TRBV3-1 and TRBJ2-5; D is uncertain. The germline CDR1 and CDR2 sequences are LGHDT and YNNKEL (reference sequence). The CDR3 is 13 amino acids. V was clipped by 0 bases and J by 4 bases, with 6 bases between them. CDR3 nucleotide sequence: TGTGCCAGCAGCCAAGATACCACAGAGACCCAGTACTTC. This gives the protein CASSQDTTETQYF.

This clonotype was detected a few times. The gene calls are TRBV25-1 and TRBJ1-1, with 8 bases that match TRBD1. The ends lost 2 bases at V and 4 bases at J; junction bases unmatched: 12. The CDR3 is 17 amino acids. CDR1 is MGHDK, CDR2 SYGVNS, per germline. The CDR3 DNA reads TGTGCCAGCAGTGAAACGGGACGGACAGGGACGGGCACTGAAGCTTTCTTT. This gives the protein CASSETGRTGTGTEAFF.

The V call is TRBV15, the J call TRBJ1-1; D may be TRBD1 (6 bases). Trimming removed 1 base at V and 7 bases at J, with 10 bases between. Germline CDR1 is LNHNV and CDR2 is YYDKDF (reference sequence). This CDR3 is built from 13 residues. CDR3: CATSRVAGDEAFF. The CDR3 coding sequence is TGTGCCACCAGCAGAGTTGCAGGGGATGAAGCTTTCTTT.

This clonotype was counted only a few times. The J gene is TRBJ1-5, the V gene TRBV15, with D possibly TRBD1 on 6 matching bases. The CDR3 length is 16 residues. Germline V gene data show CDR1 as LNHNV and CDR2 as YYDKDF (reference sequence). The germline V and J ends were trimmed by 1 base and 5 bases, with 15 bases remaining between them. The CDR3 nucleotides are TGTGCCACCAGCAGAGGCGGGGGGGGCTGGGATCAGCCCCAGCATTTT. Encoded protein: CATSRGGGGWDQPQHF.

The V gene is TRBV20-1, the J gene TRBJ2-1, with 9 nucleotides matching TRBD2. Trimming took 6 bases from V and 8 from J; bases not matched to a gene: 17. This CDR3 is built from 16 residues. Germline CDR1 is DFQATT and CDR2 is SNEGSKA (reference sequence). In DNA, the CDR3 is TGCAGTGCAGAGGACCGAGGCGGGAGGGCTTTTCATGAGCAGTTCTTC. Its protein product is CSAEDRGGRAFHEQFF.

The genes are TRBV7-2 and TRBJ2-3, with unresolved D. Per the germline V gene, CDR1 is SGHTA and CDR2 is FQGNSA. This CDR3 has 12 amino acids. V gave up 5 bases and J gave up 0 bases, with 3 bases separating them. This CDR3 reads CASSLSTDTQYF. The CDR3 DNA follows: TGTGCCAGCAGCCTTAGCACAGATACGCAGTATTTT.

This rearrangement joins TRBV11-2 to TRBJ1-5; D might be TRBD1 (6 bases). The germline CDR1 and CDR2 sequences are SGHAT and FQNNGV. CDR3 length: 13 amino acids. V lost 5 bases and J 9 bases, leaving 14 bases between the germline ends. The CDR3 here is CASSRGHGRPQHF. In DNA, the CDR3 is TGTGCCAGCAGCCGGGGACACGGGCGGCCCCAGCATTTT.